This T cell receptor (beta chain) came from a study of blood T cell repertoires in COVID-19. Study summary: PBMCs, B-cell-depleted T cells, or T cells provided the cDNA or gDNA that made up the material.

Germline loops: CDR1 LNHDA, CDR2 SQIVND (reference sequence). This CDR3 contains 17 residues. Trimming cost V 2 bases and J 1 base; bases outside gene matches: 8. In the authors' methods: Amplification from reference gene primers served as the basis for estimated nucleated cell counts. Method: immunoSEQ multiplex PCR; TCRdb's copy keeps in-frame clones and lacks some. The V and J calls and clone size are taken from that table; D and trimming were inferred from the DNA. The data hold hundreds of thousands of clones, with approximately 86% observed a single time. The chain employs TRBV19 and TRBJ1-5, with TRBD1 identical over 7 bases. This TCR derives from a man in his forties or fifties with acute or convalescent COVID-19. Material: peripheral blood. The CDR3 DNA reads TGTGCCAGTAGTATACCCAGGGGGAGGCGAAGCAATCAGCCCCAGCATTTT. As protein: CASSIPRGRRSNQPQHF. Drawing the rest from reference TRBV19 and TRBJ1-5, the complete variable domain is DGGITQSPKYLFRKEGQNVTLSCEQNLNHDAMYWYRQDPGQGLRLIYYSQIVNDFQKGDIAEGYSVSREKKESFPLTVTSAQKNPTAFYLCASSIPRGRRSNQPQHFGDGTRLSIL.